The rows below give T cell receptor beta chains drawn from one sample of a study of control samples from healthy donors and cancer patients. The assay was immunoSEQ multiplex PCR, and TCRdb's table has in-frame clones only and misses some. There are roughly 40,000 clones in the sample; more than 85% occur only once, and less than 4.5% lies in the top ten. The sequenced sample was blood. These receptors were obtained from a woman aged 45-65 years in good health. Both conserved end residues are part of each CDR3. Fields, in order: V gene, J gene, CDR3 protein.

v_gene: TRBV18; j_gene: TRBJ2-1; CDR3aa: CASSPGADTNEQFF
v_gene: TRBV5-6; j_gene: TRBJ2-5; CDR3aa: CASSPVGLVRAPETQYF
v_gene: TRBV2; j_gene: TRBJ2-1; CDR3aa: CASSERLAVYNEQFF
v_gene: TRBV7-8; j_gene: TRBJ1-2; CDR3aa: CASSPPLFQGYTF
v_gene: TRBV4-3; j_gene: TRBJ1-2; CDR3aa: CASSQDSAARAQGYTF
v_gene: TRBV6-6; j_gene: TRBJ1-2; CDR3aa: CASTNTEGGYTF
v_gene: TRBV29-1; j_gene: TRBJ2-7; CDR3aa: CSVAGGTGSYEQYF
v_gene: TRBV19; j_gene: TRBJ1-1; CDR3aa: CASRPLDRMNTEAFF
v_gene: TRBV5-6; j_gene: TRBJ1-6; CDR3aa: CASSWYQAESSPLHF
v_gene: TRBV5-5; j_gene: TRBJ1-4; CDR3aa: CASSSRLATNEKLFF
v_gene: TRBV7-8; j_gene: TRBJ2-7; CDR3aa: CASSLAGRAAGPGTTGQYF
v_gene: TRBV3-1/TRBV3-2; j_gene: TRBJ1-5; CDR3aa: CASSQGAGGGQPQHF
v_gene: TRBV5-1; j_gene: TRBJ1-6; CDR3aa: CASSLGGDNSPLHF
v_gene: TRBV5-4; j_gene: TRBJ2-5; CDR3aa: CASSLALAPQETQYF
v_gene: TRBV11-2; j_gene: TRBJ2-1; CDR3aa: CASSRLAGGVEQFF
v_gene: TRBV2; j_gene: TRBJ2-7; CDR3aa: CASRGTGRNEQYF
v_gene: TRBV7-8; j_gene: TRBJ1-1; CDR3aa: CASSSQRQGNTEAFF
v_gene: TRBV21-1; j_gene: TRBJ2-7; CDR3aa: CASSDYGTWAYEQYF
v_gene: TRBV28; j_gene: TRBJ1-1; CDR3aa: CASSLRSEAFF
v_gene: TRBV7-2; j_gene: TRBJ2-1; CDR3aa: CASSPTSGVREQFF
v_gene: TRBV9; j_gene: TRBJ2-1; CDR3aa: CASSVGQGHSYEQFF
v_gene: TRBV30; j_gene: TRBJ1-4; CDR3aa: CAWSVHAGGMEKLFF
v_gene: TRBV4-3; j_gene: TRBJ2-6; CDR3aa: CASSQVQAGANVLTF
v_gene: TRBV12-3/TRBV12-4; j_gene: TRBJ1-1; CDR3aa: CASSFGAGRAFF
v_gene: TRBV9; j_gene: TRBJ1-3; CDR3aa: CASSPGTETSGNTIYF
v_gene: TRBV7-9; j_gene: TRBJ2-1; CDR3aa: CASSLGGTNYNEQFF
v_gene: TRBV7-9; j_gene: TRBJ2-7; CDR3aa: CASSLMGQGRDRYSYEQYF
v_gene: TRBV4-1; j_gene: TRBJ1-2; CDR3aa: CASSLRGADGYTF
v_gene: TRBV5-1; j_gene: TRBJ1-1; CDR3aa: CASSLAGMNTEAFF
v_gene: TRBV24-1; j_gene: TRBJ2-3; CDR3aa: CATSDSGMSTDTQYF
v_gene: TRBV28; j_gene: TRBJ1-5; CDR3aa: CASSAAGSGNQPQHF
v_gene: TRBV19; j_gene: TRBJ2-7; CDR3aa: CASTGTGGGYEQYF
v_gene: TRBV27; j_gene: TRBJ1-6; CDR3aa: CASSVSRNSPLHF
v_gene: TRBV29-1; j_gene: TRBJ1-5; CDR3aa: CSVGGQNQPQHF
v_gene: TRBV4-3; j_gene: TRBJ2-2; CDR3aa: CASSQVTVSGELFF
v_gene: TRBV6-5; j_gene: TRBJ2-6; CDR3aa: CATQEGASGANVLTF
v_gene: TRBV7-6; j_gene: TRBJ2-2; CDR3aa: CASSLLPGDSGELFF
v_gene: TRBV5-1; j_gene: TRBJ2-3; CDR3aa: CASSLLGGSTDTQYF
v_gene: TRBV5-4; j_gene: TRBJ2-1; CDR3aa: CASSLRASGDWDEQFF
v_gene: TRBV28; j_gene: TRBJ1-2; CDR3aa: CASSHPGQNYGYTF